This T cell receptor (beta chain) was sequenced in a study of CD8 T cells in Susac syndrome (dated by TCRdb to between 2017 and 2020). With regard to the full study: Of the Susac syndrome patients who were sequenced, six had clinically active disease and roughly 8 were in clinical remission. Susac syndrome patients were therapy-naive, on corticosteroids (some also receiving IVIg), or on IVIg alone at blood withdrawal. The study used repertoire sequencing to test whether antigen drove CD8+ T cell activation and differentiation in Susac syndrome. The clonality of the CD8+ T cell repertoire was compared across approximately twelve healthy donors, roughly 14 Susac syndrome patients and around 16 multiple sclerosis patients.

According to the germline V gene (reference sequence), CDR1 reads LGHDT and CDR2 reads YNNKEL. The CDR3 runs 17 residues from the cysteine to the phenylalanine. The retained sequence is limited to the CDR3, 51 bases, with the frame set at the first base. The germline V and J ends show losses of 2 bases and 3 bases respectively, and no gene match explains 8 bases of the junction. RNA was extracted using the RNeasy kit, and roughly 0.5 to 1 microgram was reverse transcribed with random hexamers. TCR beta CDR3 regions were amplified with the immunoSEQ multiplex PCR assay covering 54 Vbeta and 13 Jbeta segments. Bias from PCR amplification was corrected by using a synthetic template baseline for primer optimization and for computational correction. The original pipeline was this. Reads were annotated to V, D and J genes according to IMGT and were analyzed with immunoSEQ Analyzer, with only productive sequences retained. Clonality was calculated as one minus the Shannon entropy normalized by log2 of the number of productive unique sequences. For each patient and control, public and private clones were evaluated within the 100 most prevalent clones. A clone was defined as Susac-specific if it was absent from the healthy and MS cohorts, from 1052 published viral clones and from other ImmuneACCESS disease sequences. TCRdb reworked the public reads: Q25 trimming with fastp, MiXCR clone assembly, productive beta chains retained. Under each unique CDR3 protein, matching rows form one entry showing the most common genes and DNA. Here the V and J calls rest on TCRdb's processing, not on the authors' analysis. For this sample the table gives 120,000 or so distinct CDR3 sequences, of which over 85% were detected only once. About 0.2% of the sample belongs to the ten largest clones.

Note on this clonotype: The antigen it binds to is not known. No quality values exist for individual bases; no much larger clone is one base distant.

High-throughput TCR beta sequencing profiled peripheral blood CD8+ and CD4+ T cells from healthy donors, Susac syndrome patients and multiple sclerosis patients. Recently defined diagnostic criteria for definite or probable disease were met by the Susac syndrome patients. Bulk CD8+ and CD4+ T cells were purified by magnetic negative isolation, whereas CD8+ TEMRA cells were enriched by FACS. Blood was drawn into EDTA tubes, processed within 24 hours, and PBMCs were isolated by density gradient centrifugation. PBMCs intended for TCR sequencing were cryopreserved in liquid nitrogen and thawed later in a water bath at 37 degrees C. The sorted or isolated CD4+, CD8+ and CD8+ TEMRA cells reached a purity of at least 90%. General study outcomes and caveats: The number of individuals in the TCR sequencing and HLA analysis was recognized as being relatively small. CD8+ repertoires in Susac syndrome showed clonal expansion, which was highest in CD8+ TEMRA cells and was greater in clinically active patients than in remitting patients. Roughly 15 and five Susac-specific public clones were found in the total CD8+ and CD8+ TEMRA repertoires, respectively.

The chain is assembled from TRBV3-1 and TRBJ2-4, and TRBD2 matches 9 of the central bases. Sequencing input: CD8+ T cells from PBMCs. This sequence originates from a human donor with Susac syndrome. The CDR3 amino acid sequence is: CASSQIAGEPGKNIQYF. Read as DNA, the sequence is TGTGCCAGCAGCCAAATAGCGGGAGAACCGGGCAAAAACATTCAGTACTTC.